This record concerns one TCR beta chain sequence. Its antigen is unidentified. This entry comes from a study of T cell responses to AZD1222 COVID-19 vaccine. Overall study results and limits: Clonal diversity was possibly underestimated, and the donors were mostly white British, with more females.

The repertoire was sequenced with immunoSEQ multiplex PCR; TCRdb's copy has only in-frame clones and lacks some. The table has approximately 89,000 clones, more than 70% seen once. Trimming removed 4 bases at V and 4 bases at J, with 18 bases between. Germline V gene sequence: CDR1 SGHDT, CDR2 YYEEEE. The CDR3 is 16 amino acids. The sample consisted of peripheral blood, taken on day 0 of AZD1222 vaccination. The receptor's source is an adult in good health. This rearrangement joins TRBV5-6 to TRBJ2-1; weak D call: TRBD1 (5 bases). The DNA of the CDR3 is TGTGCCAGCAGCACCTTTTTGGGAAGGGGATACAATGAGCAGTTCTTC. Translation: CASSTFLGRGYNEQFF.